The clone carrying this T cell receptor beta chain was detected ten times or more. This sample is part of a study of regulatory T cells in long-lasting Graves disease. Germline CDR1 SNHLY, CDR2 FYNNEI. The CDR3 contains 16 residues. V shed 4 bases and J shed 0 bases, with 15 bases lying between them. Time point: newly diagnosed GD, antithyroid drugs for less than 3 months. Preparation of the TCR library used RNA extracted from PBMCs. CDR3 regions were amplified by Arm-PCR using iRepertoire HTBI primers to build TCR beta libraries. TCRdb ran MiXCR on the multiplex PCR reads and lists one entry per CDR3 protein. The table lists approximately 350,000 distinct CDR3 sequences, 15% to 20% of them singletons, with around 27% in the top ten. The same data also went into a second study, on T cells in Graves' hyperthyroidism and ophthalmopathy. That study reports: The TCR CDR3 first-round RT-PCR relied on the HTBI primer set. The model identified upcoming ophthalmopathy a median around 6 months ahead of onset.

The sequence derives from a man in his forties or fifties with Graves disease. The rearrangement joins TRBV2 to TRBJ1-2; no clear D gene. The material sequenced was peripheral blood mononuclear cells (PBMCs), taken at new diagnosis, from a patient treated with antithyroid drugs. The DNA of the CDR3 is TGTGCCAGCAGTGCTAAGTTTACCCTAGCTAACTATGGCTACACCTTC. Protein product: CASSAKFTLANYGYTF.